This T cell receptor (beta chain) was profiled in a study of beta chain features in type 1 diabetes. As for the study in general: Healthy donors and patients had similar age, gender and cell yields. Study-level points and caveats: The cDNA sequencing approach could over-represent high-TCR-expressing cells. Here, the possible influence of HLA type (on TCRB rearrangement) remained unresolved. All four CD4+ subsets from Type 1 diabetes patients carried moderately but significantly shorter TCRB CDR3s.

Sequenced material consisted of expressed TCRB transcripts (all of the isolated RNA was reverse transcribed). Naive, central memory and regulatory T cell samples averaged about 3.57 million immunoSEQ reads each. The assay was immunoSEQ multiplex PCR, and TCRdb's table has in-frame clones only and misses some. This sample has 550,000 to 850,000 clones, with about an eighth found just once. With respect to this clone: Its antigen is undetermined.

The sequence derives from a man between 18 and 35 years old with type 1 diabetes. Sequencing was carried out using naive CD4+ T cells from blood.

The CDR3 nucleotides read TGTGCCAGTAGTATAGCACGCCGGACAGGGAACTCTGGGGCCAACGTCCTGACTTTC. The encoded protein is CASSIARRTGNSGANVLTF. The chain has TRBV19 and TRBJ2-6; TRBD1 aligns across 8 bases. The germline V gene has CDR1 LNHDA and CDR2 SQIVND (reference sequence). This CDR3 spans 19 amino acids. Trimming cost V 1 base and J 0 bases; bases outside gene matches: 8.